The clone carrying this TCR beta chain has just one count. No antigen is known for it. These data are taken from a study of shared clonotypes between healthy human individuals. The CDR3 has 14 amino acids. Per the germline V gene, CDR1 is SQVTM and CDR2 is ANQGSEA. V lost 7 bases to trimming and J lost 0 bases, with 16 bases between them. Several immunoSEQ plates received, in even portions, the genomic DNA of each subset. Replicate PCRs run on sorted subsets employed approximately 180 ng DNA, around 31,000 T cell genomes. Measured with immunoSEQ multiplex PCR; TCRdb has only the in-frame clones, and not every one. The data contain approximately 1,500,000 clones, 95% to 99% of them singletons. Regarding the study as a whole: With few donors, the genetic and exposure-history diversity represented was limited.

The receptor comes from a young man in good health. The rearrangement joins TRBV29-1 to TRBJ2-7; weak D call: TRBD1 (6 bases). Sequencing used naive CD4+ T cells sorted from blood. Documented subset: CD45RA+ positively selected. The CDR3 loop is CSGLIATGSYEQYF. The CDR3 DNA sequence: TGCAGCGGACTAATCGCGACAGGCTCCTACGAGCAGTACTTC.